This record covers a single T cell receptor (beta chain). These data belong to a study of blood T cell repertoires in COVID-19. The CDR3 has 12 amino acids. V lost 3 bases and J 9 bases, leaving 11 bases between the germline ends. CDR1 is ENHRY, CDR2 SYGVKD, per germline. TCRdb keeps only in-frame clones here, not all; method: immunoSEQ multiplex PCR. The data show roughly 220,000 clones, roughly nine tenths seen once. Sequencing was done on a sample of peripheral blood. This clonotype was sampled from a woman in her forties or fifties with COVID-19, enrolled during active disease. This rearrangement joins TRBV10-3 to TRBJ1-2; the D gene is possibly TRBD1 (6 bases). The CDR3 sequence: CAISDQGWSYTF. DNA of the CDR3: TGTGCCATCAGTGACCAGGGGTGGAGCTACACCTTC.